This passage covers 6 T cell receptor beta chains from one sample sequenced in a study of T-cell memory formation after mild COVID-19. One entry per CDR3 protein, called by TCRdb with MiXCR from the 5' RACE reads. The sample shows approximately 450,000 distinct CDR3 sequences, over 15% of them seen only once. Sequences were obtained from PBMCs or a T cell subset sorted from them (not recorded which). Receptors originate from an adult woman who had mild COVID-19 (a few samples of this study predate the infection). Cell type and time point are not known.

This clonotype was observed at least ten times. The chain has TRBV7-9 and TRBJ2-7; 7 bases line up with TRBD1. After removal of 2 bases from V and 7 bases from J, the junction contained 5 bases not matched to a gene. The CDR3 runs 13 residues. Germline V gives CDR1 SEHNR, CDR2 FQNEAQ (reference sequence). The CDR3 reads CASSLFGTEEQYF. Written as DNA, the CDR3 is TGTGCCAGCAGCTTATTCGGGACAGAAGAGCAGTACTTC. Full variable domain (rest looked up from reference TRBV7-9 and TRBJ2-7): DTGVSQNPRHKITKRGQNVTFRCDPISEHNRLYWYRQTLGQGPEFLTYFQNEAQLEKSRLLSDRFSAERPKGSFSTLEIQRTEQGDSAMYLCASSLFGTEEQYFGPGTRLTVT.

The table lists this clonotype with a few counts. The chain is built from TRBV6-1 and TRBJ1-5; possibly TRBD1 for D (5 bases). Germline V CDR1 and CDR2: MNHNS, SASEGT. V was shortened by 7 bases and J by 2 bases, with 15 bases between the two germline ends. The CDR3 has 15 amino acids. CDR3 bases: TGTGCCAGCAAGGGGCAGGGAGTGGGCAATCAGCCCCAGCATTTT. It codes for CASKGQGVGNQPQHF.

The V and J genes are TRBV12-3 or TRBV12-4 and TRBJ1-2; D is unresolved. The length of the CDR3 is 11 residues. V dropped 4 bases and J dropped 4 bases, with 4 bases sitting between them. The CDR3 spells CASSWSYGYTF. The CDR3 bases are TGTGCCAGCAGTTGGAGCTATGGCTACACCTTC.

This clonotype was counted at least ten times. V usage is TRBV7-2 and J usage is TRBJ2-2; the D is unclear. CDR3 length equals 15 residues. Trimming left V 3 bases short and J 3 bases short, with 11 bases between. CDR1 is SGHTA and CDR2 is FQGNSA in the germline V gene. CDR3 bases: TGTGCCAGCAGCTTGGTGTCCGGCGACACCGGGGAGCTGTTTTTT. Its protein product is CASSLVSGDTGELFF.

The J gene is TRBJ2-1, the V gene TRBV7-8, with TRBD2 matching over 8 bases. CDR3 size: 16 residues. Germline trimming cut 2 bases from V and 2 bases from J; bases unmatched to any gene: 5. CDR1 is SGHVS and CDR2 is FQNEAQ in the germline V gene. The CDR3 nucleotides are TGTGCCAGCAGCTTAACGGGGGGGCTGGCCTACAATGAGCAGTTCTTC. This codes for CASSLTGGLAYNEQFF.

This clonotype showed up just a few times. V usage is TRBV12-3 or TRBV12-4 and J usage is TRBJ2-7, with 7 bases that match TRBD1. This CDR3 has 15 residues. Trimming took 6 bases from V and 3 from J; bases not matched to a gene: 11. The CDR3 loop is CASSRSRGRDYEQYF. The DNA of the CDR3 is TGTGCCAGCAGCCGCTCGAGGGGGCGAGACTACGAGCAGTACTTC.